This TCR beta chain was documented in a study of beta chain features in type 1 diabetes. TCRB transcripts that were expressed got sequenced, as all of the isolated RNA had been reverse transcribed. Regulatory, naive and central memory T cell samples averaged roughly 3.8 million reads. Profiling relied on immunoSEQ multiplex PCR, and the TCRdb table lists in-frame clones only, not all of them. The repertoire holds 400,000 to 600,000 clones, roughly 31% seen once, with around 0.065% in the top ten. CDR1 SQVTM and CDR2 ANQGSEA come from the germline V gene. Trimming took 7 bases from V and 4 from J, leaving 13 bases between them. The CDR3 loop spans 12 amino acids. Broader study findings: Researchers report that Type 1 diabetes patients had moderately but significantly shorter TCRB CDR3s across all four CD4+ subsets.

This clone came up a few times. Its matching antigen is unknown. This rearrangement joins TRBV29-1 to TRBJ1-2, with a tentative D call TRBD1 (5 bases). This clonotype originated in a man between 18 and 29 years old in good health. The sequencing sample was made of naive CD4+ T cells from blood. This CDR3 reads CSAIQGSYGYTF. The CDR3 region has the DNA TGCAGCGCTATCCAGGGTAGCTATGGCTACACCTTC.